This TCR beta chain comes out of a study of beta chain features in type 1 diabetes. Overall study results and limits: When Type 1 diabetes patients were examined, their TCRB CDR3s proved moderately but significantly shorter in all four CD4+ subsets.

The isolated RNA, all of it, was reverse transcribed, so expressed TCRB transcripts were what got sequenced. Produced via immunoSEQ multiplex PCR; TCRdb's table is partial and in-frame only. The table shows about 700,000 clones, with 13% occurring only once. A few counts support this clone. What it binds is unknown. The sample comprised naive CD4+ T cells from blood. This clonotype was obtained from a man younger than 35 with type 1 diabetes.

CDR3 bases: TGTGCCAGCAGGGCCACAGGGGAGGGACCGCATGGCTACACCTTC. It yields the protein CASRATGEGPHGYTF. The rearrangement uses TRBV6-5 and TRBJ1-2; TRBD1 matches at 7 bases. This CDR3 contains 15 residues. The J segment lost 6 bases and the V segment lost 6 bases, leaving 13 bases of the junction unmatched. Germline values: CDR1 MNHEY, CDR2 SVGAGI.